This TCR beta chain emerged from a study of cytomegalovirus exposure and HLA in healthy donors. Study-level background: The same platform used for the 500 to 850 first-cohort repertoires was also used for the 100 to 150 validation repertoires, as a later analysis reported. Findings and caveats of the study: The study put some 150 TCR beta chains on its list as cytomegalovirus-associated. Some public TCRs appeared in many individuals, while most sequences were rare.

Data came from immunoSEQ multiplex PCR; TCRdb stores just in-frame clones and leaves some out. The table records approximately 200,000 clones, roughly three quarters of them present only once. CDR1 is MNHNS and CDR2 is SASEGT in the germline V gene. The CDR3 contains 15 residues. V lost 11 bases to trimming and J lost 6 bases; unmatched junction nucleotides: 11. To note about this clone: Its target is not known.

The chain combines TRBV6-1 with TRBJ2-3; 13 bases fit TRBD2. Sequences were obtained from PBMCs. This receptor was obtained from a young woman in good health and CMV-seronegative. The CDR3: CAGGDGLAGADTQYF. The CDR3 coding sequence is TGTGCCGGGGGTGATGGACTAGCGGGGGCTGATACGCAGTATTTT.